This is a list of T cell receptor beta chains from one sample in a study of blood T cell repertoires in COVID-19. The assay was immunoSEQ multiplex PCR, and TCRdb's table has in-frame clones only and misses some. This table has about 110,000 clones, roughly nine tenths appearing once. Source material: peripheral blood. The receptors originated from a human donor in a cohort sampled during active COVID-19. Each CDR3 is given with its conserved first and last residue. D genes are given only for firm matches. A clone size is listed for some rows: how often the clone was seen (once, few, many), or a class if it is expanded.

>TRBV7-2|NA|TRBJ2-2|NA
TGTGCCAGCAGCCCGGGACATATGAACACCGGGGAGCTGTTTTTT
CASSPGHMNTGELFF
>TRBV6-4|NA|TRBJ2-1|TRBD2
TGTGCCAGCAGTGACTCGGCCAGGGAGGGTTACAATGAGCAGTTCTTC
CASSDSAREGYNEQFF
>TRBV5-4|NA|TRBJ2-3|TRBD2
TGTGCCAGCAGCTTGTACGGCGGGGGGAGTGATACGCAGTATTTT
CASSLYGGGSDTQYF
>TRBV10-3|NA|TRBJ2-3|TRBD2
TGTGCCATCAGAGGACTAGCGGGGGCAGATACGCAGTATTTT
CAIRGLAGADTQYF
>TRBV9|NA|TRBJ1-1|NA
TGTGCCAGCAGCGTAGACGGCGGGGGCACTGAAGCTTTCTTT
CASSVDGGGTEAFF
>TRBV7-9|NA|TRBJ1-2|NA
TGTGCCAGCAGCTCAAACCCCCGAAACCAGGCGCAGCGGTATGGCTACACCTTC
CASSSNPRNQAQRYGYTF
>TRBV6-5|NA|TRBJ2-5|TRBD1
TGTGCCAGCAGACCCACCGACAGGGTTAGGGAGACCCAGTACTTC
CASRPTDRVRETQYF
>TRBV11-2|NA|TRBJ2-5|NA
TGTGCCAGCAGCTCGGGACAAACAAGAGTCCAAGAGACCCAGTACTTC
CASSSGQTRVQETQYF
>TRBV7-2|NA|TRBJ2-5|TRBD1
TGTGCCAGCAGCTACCGTCAGGGGGCCCAGACCCAGTACTTC
CASSYRQGAQTQYF
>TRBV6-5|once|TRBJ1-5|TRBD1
TGTGCCAGCACAGGGGGCCAGCCCCAGCATTTT
CASTGGQPQHF
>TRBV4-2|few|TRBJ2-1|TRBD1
TGTGCCAGCAGCCAGGGACAGGCTGACAATGAGCAGTTCTTC
CASSQGQADNEQFF
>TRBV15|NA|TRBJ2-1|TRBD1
TGTGCCACCAGCAGAGCGGGACAGGGGGCGTACAATGAGCAGTTCTTC
CATSRAGQGAYNEQFF
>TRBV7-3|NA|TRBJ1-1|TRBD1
TGTGCCAGCAGCTTTGGGACAGAGAACGAAGCTTTCTTT
CASSFGTENEAFF
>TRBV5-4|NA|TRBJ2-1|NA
TGTGCCAGCAGCTTGGATAGCGTGGGTGAGCAGTTCTTC
CASSLDSVGEQFF
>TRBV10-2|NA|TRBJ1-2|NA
TGCGCCAGCAGTTTTGACGGGATCTATGGCTACACCTTC
CASSFDGIYGYTF
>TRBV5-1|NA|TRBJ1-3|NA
TGCGCCAGCAGCTTGGATACATTTGGAAACACCATATATTTT
CASSLDTFGNTIYF
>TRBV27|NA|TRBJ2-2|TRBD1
TGTGCCAGCAGGATGGGACAGGGTGCCGGGGAGCTGTTTTTT
CASRMGQGAGELFF
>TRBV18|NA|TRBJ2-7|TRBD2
TGTGCCAGCTCACCACTGGCTAGCGGGAGATGGAAGTACTTC
CASSPLASGRWKYF
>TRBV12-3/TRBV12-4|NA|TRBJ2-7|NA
TGTGCCAGCAGTCCGAGTGCCTACGAGCAGTACTTC
CASSPSAYEQYF
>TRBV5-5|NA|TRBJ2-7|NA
TGTGCCAGCAGCTTGGCGGGCGGGCCCTACGAGCAGTACTTC
CASSLAGGPYEQYF